Shown below are 18 T cell receptor beta chains from a single sample sequenced in a study of control samples from healthy donors and cancer patients. The data were produced by immunoSEQ multiplex PCR, yet TCRdb's version contains in-frame clones alone and is incomplete. This sample has roughly 130,000 clones; approximately 94% occur once, and the top ten carry around 1.8%. The sequenced material came from PBMCs. The receptors here all came from a man over 45 with head and neck cancer.

The CDR3 loop reads CASSPRTGGGSPLHF. The CDR3, as DNA: TGCGCCAGCAGCCCCCGGACAGGGGGAGGCTCACCCCTCCACTTT. The V and J genes are TRBV5-1 and TRBJ1-6; 10 bases map to TRBD1. Germline V gives CDR1 SGHRS, CDR2 YFSETQ. With V trimmed by 4 bases and J by 10 bases, 8 bases remained unmatched. The CDR3 has 15 residues.

The J gene is TRBJ2-5, the V gene TRBV20-1; D gene unclear. CDR1 and CDR2 from the germline V gene are DFQATT and SNEGSKA (reference sequence). The CDR3 contains 11 residues. With 3 bases removed from V and 5 bases from J, the gap between germline ends came to 7 bases. In DNA, the CDR3 is TGCAGTGCTAGCGGCCCGGAGACCCAGTACTTC. Translating it yields CSASGPETQYF.

The rearrangement links TRBV3-1 (or the pseudogene TRBV3-2) to TRBJ2-1, with a weak D call TRBD2 (7 bases). The CDR3 spans 13 residues. Trimming removed 2 bases from V and 7 bases from J, with 9 bases in between. The germline CDR1 and CDR2 sequences are LGHDT and YNNKEL (reference sequence). The chain's CDR3 is CASSQRGGNEQFF. Written as DNA, the CDR3 is TGTGCCAGCAGCCAAAGGGGGGGAAATGAGCAGTTCTTC.

The rearrangement links TRBV6-5 to TRBJ1-3; D remains unclear. The CDR3 is made up of 12 amino acids. Germline-derived CDR1 and CDR2 are MNHEY and SVGAGI. Trimming took 7 bases from V and 8 from J, leaving 12 bases between them. As DNA, the CDR3 is TGTGCCAGCAAGGGCGTTCTGGACACCATATATTTT. The encoded protein is CASKGVLDTIYF.

The chain has TRBV7-2 and TRBJ1-2; perhaps TRBD1 as D (5 bases). The CDR3 covers 16 residues. CDR1 is SGHTA and CDR2 is FQGNSA in the germline V gene. V lost 3 bases to trimming and J lost 8 bases, with 22 bases between them. In DNA, the CDR3 is TGTGCCAGCAGCTTCACCCCTAGGGGAGGGATGAAGGGCTACACCTTC. It translates to CASSFTPRGGMKGYTF.

This clone has just one count. The V call is TRBV7-2, the J call TRBJ1-5; TRBD1 matches 9 bases. V lost 1 base, J lost 3 bases, and 4 bases stayed unmatched. The CDR3 is 16 amino acids. Germline CDR1 is SGHTA and CDR2 is FQGNSA. CDR3 bases: TGTGCCAGCAGCTTAGGGGACAGGGTCGTCAATCAGCCCCAGCATTTT. Translation: CASSLGDRVVNQPQHF.

The genes are TRBV30 and TRBJ1-1; TRBD1 might be the D (5 bases). V was trimmed by 0 bases and J by 13 bases, leaving 18 bases between them. CDR1 and CDR2 (germline): GTSNPN, SVGIG (reference sequence). CDR3 length equals 13 residues. The CDR3 DNA reads as TGTGCCTGGAGTGTGGAAGCCTTCGGGGGGTTTTTCTTT. This translates into CAWSVEAFGGFFF.

This clone has only a few counts. The rearrangement links TRBV7-2 to TRBJ1-6; D possibly corresponds to TRBD1 (6 bases). The length of the CDR3 is 14 residues. Germline loops: CDR1 SGHTA, CDR2 FQGNSA. V lost 6 bases, J lost 6 bases, and 12 bases lay in between. CDR3 protein: CASRLTGLNSPLHF. In DNA, the CDR3 is TGTGCCAGCAGACTCACAGGGCTTAATTCACCCCTCCACTTT.

V usage is TRBV10-3 and J usage is TRBJ1-4; tentative D call: TRBD1 (5 bases). The V and J ends lost 2 bases and 4 bases respectively, with 11 bases between them. The germline V gene encodes CDR1 ENHRY and CDR2 SYGVKD. The length of the CDR3 is 15 residues. The CDR3 DNA reads as TGTGCCATCAGTGAGAGAGGGGTTGGTAATGAAAAACTGTTTTTT. It codes for CAISERGVGNEKLFF.

This chain links TRBV3-1 (or the pseudogene TRBV3-2) with TRBJ1-2; no clear D gene. Trimming left V 3 bases short and J 3 bases short, with 11 bases between. Germline V gene lookup returns CDR1 LGHDT and CDR2 YNNKEL (reference sequence). The CDR3 is 14 residues long. The CDR3 DNA reads as TGTGCCAGCAGCCAGCTACAAGGCTACTATGGCTACACCTTC. Protein: CASSQLQGYYGYTF.

The chain links TRBV24-1 to TRBJ2-2; no clear D. V dropped 3 bases and J dropped 4 bases, with 2 bases sitting between them. CDR1 and CDR2 from the germline V gene are KGHDR and SFDVKD. The CDR3 consists of 12 residues. The chain's CDR3 is CATSDPTGELFF. In DNA, the CDR3 is TGTGCCACCAGTGATCCCACCGGGGAGCTGTTTTTT.

J is TRBJ2-1 and V is TRBV15, with no clear D. Germline V gene lookup returns CDR1 LNHNV and CDR2 YYDKDF (reference sequence). This CDR3 region has 14 residues. V was trimmed by 0 bases and J by 3 bases, leaving 6 bases between them. CDR3 sequence: CATSRDKNYNEQFF. The CDR3 DNA reads TGTGCCACCAGCAGAGATAAGAACTACAATGAGCAGTTCTTC.

The chain combines TRBV6-4 with TRBJ2-7; D is possibly TRBD2 (6 bases). Germline CDR1 MRHNA, CDR2 SNTAGT. V lost 10 bases and J lost 0, with 25 bases in between. This CDR3 is built from 17 residues. In DNA, the CDR3 is TGTGCCAACCCTTTCCGACCGGGACTCAGGAGCTCCTACGAGCAGTACTTC. Its protein product is CANPFRPGLRSSYEQYF.

The V gene is TRBV6-1, the J gene TRBJ1-5; D uncertain. Germline CDR1 reads MNHNS; CDR2 reads SASEGT. The CDR3 is 15 amino acids. Between the trimmed V and J ends, which lost 2 bases and 4 bases, there was a span of 12 bases. The CDR3 sequence: CASSENLGVNQPQHF. In DNA, the CDR3 is TGTGCCAGCAGTGAAAATTTGGGAGTTAATCAGCCCCAGCATTTT.

The V gene is TRBV29-1, the J gene TRBJ1-1; D uncertain. The CDR3 is made up of 11 amino acids. Trimming left V 4 bases short and J 0 bases short, with 3 bases between. Germline CDR1 reads SQVTM; CDR2 reads ANQGSEA. In DNA, the CDR3 is TGCAGCGTTGGCTTGAACACTGAAGCTTTCTTT. Its translation is CSVGLNTEAFF.

This clone was counted once. The chain uses TRBV30 and TRBJ1-1; no reliable D call. Between the trimmed V and J ends, which lost 0 bases and 9 bases, there was a span of 8 bases. The germline CDR1 and CDR2 sequences are GTSNPN and SVGIG (reference sequence). This CDR3 is 11 amino acids long. CDR3: CAWSVGVKAFF. Written as DNA, the CDR3 is TGTGCCTGGAGTGTGGGAGTAAAAGCTTTCTTT.

The V call is TRBV5-1, the J call TRBJ1-4; TRBD1 aligns across 8 bases. Germline values: CDR1 SGHRS, CDR2 YFSETQ. J was trimmed by 3 bases and V by 3 bases; bases with no gene match: 1. This CDR3 has 14 amino acids. The CDR3 nucleotides read TGCGCCAGCAGCTCGACAGGGGCTAATGAAAAACTGTTTTTT. Translated, it gives CASSSTGANEKLFF.

This rearrangement joins TRBV11-2 to TRBJ2-1, with 9 nucleotides matching TRBD1. Per the germline V gene, CDR1 is SGHAT and CDR2 is FQNNGV. This CDR3 is built from 15 residues. V dropped 5 bases and J dropped 7; count of bases not matched to a gene: 9. In DNA form, the CDR3 reads TGTGCCAGCAGCCCAATGGACAGGGGCTCGAATGAGCAGTTCTTC. Protein product: CASSPMDRGSNEQFF.